Listed below are T cell receptor beta chains from one sample, sequenced in a study of T cells in localized non-small cell lung cancer. Sequenced by immunoSEQ multiplex PCR; TCRdb stores in-frame clones only, minus some. In the table there are 15,000 or so clones, around 91% of which are singletons. This specimen was peripheral blood, taken before any cancer treatment. These receptors came from a female donor of 60 years or more with stage III squamous cell lung carcinoma. Each CDR3 is given with its conserved first and last residue.

cdr3_length j_call v_call cdr3_aa
15 TRBJ2-7 TRBV6-5 CASSRAGQGYHEQYF
17 TRBJ1-5 TRBV7-9 CASSLVMGMWNNQPQHF
14 TRBJ1-3 TRBV2 CASTKTGFGNTIYF
15 TRBJ2-1 TRBV7-9 CASSPGLAGVGEQFF
14 TRBJ1-5 TRBV5-6 CASSLKDRSQPQHF
14 TRBJ2-5 TRBV7-9 CASSLGTTPETQYF
16 TRBJ1-1 TRBV11-2 CASSLGSGTGFIGAFF
12 TRBJ2-1 TRBV7-9 CASSLMDDEQFF
15 TRBJ1-1 TRBV7-8 CASSLTWRGHTEAFF
16 TRBJ1-5 TRBV10-1 CASRFKGGDSNQPQHF
13 TRBJ1-2 TRBV7-9 CATYSQGVDGYTF
16 TRBJ2-5 TRBV18 CASSPISPSYQETQYF
13 TRBJ1-2 TRBV5-1 CASSLGQSHLYTF
14 TRBJ1-3 TRBV9 CASSEDSKRNTIYF
14 TRBJ1-5 TRBV6-1 CASSEIQINQPQHF
14 TRBJ1-4 TRBV4-1 CASGGGATNEKLFF
13 TRBJ1-1 TRBV19 CASSMGRGTEAFF
15 TRBJ1-2 TRBV5-1 CASSFMQGANYGYTF
14 TRBJ1-4 TRBV28 CASSLDTGDEKLFF
17 TRBJ1-2 TRBV14 CASSQDPGQGAFYGYTF
14 TRBJ1-1 TRBV9 CASSVVGGWTEAFF
13 TRBJ2-5 TRBV29-1 CSVELGGKGTQYF
14 TRBJ1-2 TRBV6-1 CASKVDRSAYGYTF
17 TRBJ1-4 TRBV5-8 CASSLGTGPRGYEKLFF
14 TRBJ1-1 TRBV7-2 CASSLEGASTEAFF
13 TRBJ2-2 TRBV7-2 CASSGTFTGELFF
16 TRBJ2-4 TRBV5-5 CASSFRDALAKNIQYF
13 TRBJ2-1 TRBV5-4 CASSFSPYNEQFF
15 TRBJ1-1 TRBV4-1 CASSQLLLGGNRAFF
15 TRBJ2-7 TRBV28 CASSFSLASSYEQYF
13 TRBJ1-1 TRBV4-2 CASSQARDRGFFF
15 TRBJ1-6 TRBV25-1 CASSKGQGVSSPLHF
12 TRBJ2-7 TRBV27 CASSLPGYEQYF
18 TRBJ2-7 TRBV28 CASSFLMGTSGPVGEQYF
16 TRBJ2-1 TRBV6-1 CASSEVNRLRYNEQFF
14 TRBJ2-4 TRBV6-5 CASSSGVLENIQYF
14 TRBJ2-7 TRBV5-6 CASSTRTAPYEQYF
13 TRBJ1-5 TRBV6-1 CASRRGGDQPQHF
15 TRBJ1-5 TRBV27 CASKQGAHSNQPQHF
16 TRBJ2-5 TRBV5-1 CASSLAGRGAGETQYF
16 TRBJ2-3 TRBV28 CASSLRQGFGTDTQYF
13 TRBJ1-2 TRBV7-9 CASSLAGGNGYTF
14 TRBJ1-1 TRBV9 CASSDQVGNTEAFF
14 TRBJ2-3 TRBV7-9 CASSLYGDADTQYF
14 TRBJ1-2 TRBV6-5 CASSYRGFNYGYTF
15 TRBJ2-7 TRBV4-1 CASSQDNRDRARQYF
15 TRBJ1-5 TRBV6-1 CASSVFGGAGQPQHF
15 TRBJ1-1 TRBV18 CASSPQGLRNTEAFF
13 TRBJ1-2 TRBV7-7 CASSPRKTYGYTF
16 TRBJ2-2 TRBV5-5 CASSLVPLEGTGELFF
16 TRBJ2-3 TRBV10-3 CAISEGLSLGTDTQYF
13 TRBJ2-7 TRBV27 CASKNSANYEQYF
15 TRBJ2-4 TRBV15 CATSHGLAGKNIQYF
12 TRBJ2-7 TRBV2 CATQSDSYEQYF
17 TRBJ2-7 TRBV14 CASSRSSGLSVTYEQYF
12 TRBJ2-5 TRBV6-6 CAAGQFEETQYF
16 TRBJ2-2 TRBV9 CASSPRTGPFTGELFF
14 TRBJ2-1 TRBV6-6 CASRDPARGHEQFF